This TCR beta chain is drawn from a study of cytomegalovirus exposure and HLA in healthy donors. Study information: Roughly 92 million unique TCRs, all from HLA-typed donors, were included in an early release of the data.

Study results and caveats: CMV antigen specificity of three CMV-associated chains was confirmed in vitro. The listing of 150 or so TCR beta chains classed them as cytomegalovirus-associated.

This clone was counted once. The antigen is unknown. The germline V gene encodes CDR1 LNHDA and CDR2 SQIVND (reference sequence). V lost 2 bases and J lost 4, with 6 bases in between. The CDR3 length is 13 residues. PCR involved 60 Vbeta and 13 Jbeta primers. Measured with immunoSEQ multiplex PCR; TCRdb has only the in-frame clones, and not every one. Here the sample spans 200,000 to 250,000 clones, more than 60% being singletons. The chain recombines TRBV19 with TRBJ2-1; D unclear. The TCR comes from a man between 45 and 60 years old in good health and CMV-seronegative. The specimen was PBMCs. The CDR3 bases are TGTGCCAGTAGTATAAAACAGTACAATGAGCAGTTCTTC. Protein product: CASSIKQYNEQFF.